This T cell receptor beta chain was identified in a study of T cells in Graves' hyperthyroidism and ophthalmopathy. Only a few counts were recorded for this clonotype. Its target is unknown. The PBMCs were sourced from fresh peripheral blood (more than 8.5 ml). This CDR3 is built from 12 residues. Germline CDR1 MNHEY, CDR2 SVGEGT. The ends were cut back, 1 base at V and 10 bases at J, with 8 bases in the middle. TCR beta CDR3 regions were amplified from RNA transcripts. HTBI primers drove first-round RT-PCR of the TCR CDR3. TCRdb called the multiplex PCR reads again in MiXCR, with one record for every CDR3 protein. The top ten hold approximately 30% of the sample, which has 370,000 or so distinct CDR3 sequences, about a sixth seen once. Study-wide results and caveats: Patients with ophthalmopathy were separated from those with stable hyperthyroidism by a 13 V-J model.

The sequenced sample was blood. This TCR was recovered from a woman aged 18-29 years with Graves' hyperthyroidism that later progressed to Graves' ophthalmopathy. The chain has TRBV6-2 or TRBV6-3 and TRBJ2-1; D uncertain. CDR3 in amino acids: CASSYWVGEQFF. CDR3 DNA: TGTGCCAGCAGTTACTGGGTAGGGGAGCAGTTCTTC.